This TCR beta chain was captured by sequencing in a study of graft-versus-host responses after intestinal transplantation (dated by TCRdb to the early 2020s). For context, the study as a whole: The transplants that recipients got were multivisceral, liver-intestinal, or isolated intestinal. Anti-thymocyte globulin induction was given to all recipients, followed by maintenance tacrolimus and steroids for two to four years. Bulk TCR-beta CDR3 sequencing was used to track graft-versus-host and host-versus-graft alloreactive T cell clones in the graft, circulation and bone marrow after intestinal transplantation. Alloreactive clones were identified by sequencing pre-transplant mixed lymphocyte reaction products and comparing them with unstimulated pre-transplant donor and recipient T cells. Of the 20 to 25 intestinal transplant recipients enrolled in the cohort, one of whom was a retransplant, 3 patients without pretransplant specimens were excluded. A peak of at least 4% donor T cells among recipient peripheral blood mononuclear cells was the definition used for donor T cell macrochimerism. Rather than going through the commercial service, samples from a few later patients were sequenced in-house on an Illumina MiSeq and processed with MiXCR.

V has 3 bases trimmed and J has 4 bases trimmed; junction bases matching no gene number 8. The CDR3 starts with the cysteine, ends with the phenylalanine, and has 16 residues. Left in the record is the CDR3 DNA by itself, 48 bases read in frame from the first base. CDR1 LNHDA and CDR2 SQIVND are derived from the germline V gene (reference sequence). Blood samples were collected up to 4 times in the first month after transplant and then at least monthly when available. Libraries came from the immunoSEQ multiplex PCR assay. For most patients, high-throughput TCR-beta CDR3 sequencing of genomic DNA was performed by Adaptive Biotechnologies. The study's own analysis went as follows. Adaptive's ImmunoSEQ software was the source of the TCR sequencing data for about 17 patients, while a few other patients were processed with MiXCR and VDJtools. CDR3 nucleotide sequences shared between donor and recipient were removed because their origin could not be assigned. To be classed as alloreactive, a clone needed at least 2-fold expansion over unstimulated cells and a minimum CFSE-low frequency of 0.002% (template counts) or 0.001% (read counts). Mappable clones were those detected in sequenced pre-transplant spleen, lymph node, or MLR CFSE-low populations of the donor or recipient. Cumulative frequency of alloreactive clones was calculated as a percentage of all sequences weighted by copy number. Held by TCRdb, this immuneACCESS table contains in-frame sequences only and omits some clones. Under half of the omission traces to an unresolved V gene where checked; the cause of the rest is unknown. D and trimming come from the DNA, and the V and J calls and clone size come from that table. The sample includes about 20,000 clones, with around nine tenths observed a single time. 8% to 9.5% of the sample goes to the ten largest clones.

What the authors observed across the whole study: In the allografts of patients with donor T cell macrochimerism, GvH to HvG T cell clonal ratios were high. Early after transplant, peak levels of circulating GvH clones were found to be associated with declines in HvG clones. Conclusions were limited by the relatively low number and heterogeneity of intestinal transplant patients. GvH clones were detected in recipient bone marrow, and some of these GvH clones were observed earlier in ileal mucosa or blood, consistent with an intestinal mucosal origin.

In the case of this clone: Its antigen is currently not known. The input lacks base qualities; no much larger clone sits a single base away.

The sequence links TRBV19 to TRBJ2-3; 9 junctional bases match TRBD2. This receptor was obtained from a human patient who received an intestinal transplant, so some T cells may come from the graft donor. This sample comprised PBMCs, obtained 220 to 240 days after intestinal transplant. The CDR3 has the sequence CASSILAGGASDTQYF. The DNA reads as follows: TGTGCCAGTAGTATTCTGGCGGGGGGGGCCTCAGATACGCAGTATTTT.